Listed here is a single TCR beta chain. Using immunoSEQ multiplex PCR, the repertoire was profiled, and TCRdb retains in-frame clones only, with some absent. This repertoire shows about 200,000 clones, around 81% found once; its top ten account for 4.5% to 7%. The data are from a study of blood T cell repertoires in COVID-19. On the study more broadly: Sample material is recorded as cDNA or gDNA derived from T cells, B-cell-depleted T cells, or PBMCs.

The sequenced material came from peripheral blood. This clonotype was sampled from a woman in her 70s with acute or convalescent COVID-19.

The CDR3 bases are TGTGCCAGCAGCCACAGCGGGGGGGGTTACAATGAGCAGTTCTTC. Its translation is CASSHSGGGYNEQFF. V is TRBV3-1 (or the pseudogene TRBV3-2) and J is TRBJ2-1, with 10 bases that match TRBD2. This CDR3 region has 15 residues. With V trimmed by 3 bases and J by 4 bases, 3 bases remained unmatched. Per the germline V gene, CDR1 is LGHDT and CDR2 is YNNKEL (reference sequence).